This TCR beta chain was recorded in a study of shared clonotypes between healthy human individuals. CDR1 is SNHLY and CDR2 is FYNNEI in the germline V gene. J gave up 3 bases and V 7 bases, and 5 bases lay outside the gene matches. CDR3 length equals 15 residues. Clones were read by immunoSEQ multiplex PCR, and TCRdb kept only the in-frame ones, dropping some. There are roughly 1 million clones in the sample; 78% occur only once, and roughly 0.56% lies in the top ten. The chain is built from TRBV2 and TRBJ2-5; 13 nucleotides agree with TRBD2. Sequenced: memory CD4+ T cells from PBMCs. Subset defined: CD45RA-negative fraction. The sequence was collected from a man between 18 and 29 years old in good health. Some clones in this sample may be carry-over from other donors' samples. The CDR3 nucleotides are TGTGCCAGCACCAAACTAGCGGGAGGGGAAGAGACCCAGTACTTC. Translating gives CASTKLAGGEETQYF.